These 8 T cell receptor beta chains were sequenced from one sample in a study of blood T cell repertoires in COVID-19. Libraries were prepared by immunoSEQ multiplex PCR; TCRdb keeps only in-frame clonotypes and omits some of them. The table includes more than 65,000 clones, around 88% detected once. The sample consisted of peripheral blood. The origin of the receptors is a man aged 55 to 70 with acute or convalescent COVID-19.

The V gene is TRBV12-5, the J gene TRBJ1-6, with a weak D call TRBD1 (5 bases). Germline V CDR1 and CDR2: LGHNT, FRNRAP. Trimming shortened V by 6 bases and J by 3 bases, and 6 bases separated the two germline ends. The CDR3 length is 13 residues. The CDR3 sequence is CASGGLYNSPLHF. The CDR3 nucleotides read TGTGCTAGTGGGGGGCTCTATAATTCACCCCTCCACTTT.

This chain connects TRBV27 to TRBJ1-2; 8 bases agree with TRBD1. The CDR3 runs to 14 residues. The V and J ends lost 6 bases and 1 base, in that order; junction bases with no gene match: 4. CDR1 MNHEY and CDR2 SMNVEV come from the germline V gene (reference sequence). CDR3 in amino acids: CASSDRGFNYGYTF. The CDR3 DNA is TGTGCCAGCAGCGACAGGGGATTTAACTATGGCTACACCTTC.

The chain uses TRBV20-1 and TRBJ1-6; D is perhaps TRBD1 (6 bases). This CDR3 comprises 13 residues. The ends were cut back, 3 bases at V and 6 bases at J, with 9 bases in the middle. Germline values: CDR1 DFQATT, CDR2 SNEGSKA (reference sequence). In DNA form, the CDR3 reads TGCAGTGCTAGTAGAGGGGGTAATTCACCCCTCCACTTT. It codes for CSASRGGNSPLHF.

CDR3 nucleotide sequence: TGTGCCAGCAGTGAAACAGCACTCACCACCCACTATGGCTACACCTTC. This translates into CASSETALTTHYGYTF. The rearrangement uses TRBV2 and TRBJ1-2, with unresolved D. CDR1 is SNHLY and CDR2 is FYNNEI in the germline V gene. The length of the CDR3 is 16 residues. Trimming pared 2 bases from V and 3 bases from J, leaving 16 bases between.

The chain links TRBV7-2 to TRBJ1-4; tentative D call: TRBD1 (6 bases). This CDR3 spans 16 amino acids. Between the trimmed V and J ends, which lost 1 base and 5 bases, there was a span of 14 bases. CDR1 and CDR2 from the germline V gene are SGHTA and FQGNSA. CDR3 bases: TGTGCCAGCAGCTTAGTTTCTGGACAGCTGAATGAAAAACTGTTTTTT. Protein sequence: CASSLVSGQLNEKLFF.

This clone was counted a single time. The CDR3 reads CASSPPGTGIYGYTF. For the CDR3, the DNA is TGTGCCAGCAGCCCCCCCGGGACAGGGATCTATGGCTACACCTTC. The chain joins TRBV3-1 (or the pseudogene TRBV3-2) to TRBJ1-2; 9 bases agree with TRBD1. With V trimmed by 4 bases and J by 4 bases, 7 bases remained unmatched. The germline V gene has CDR1 LGHDT and CDR2 YNNKEL (reference sequence). The CDR3 loop spans 15 amino acids.

The chain employs TRBV5-1 and TRBJ2-1, with TRBD2 identical over 9 bases. With V trimmed by 3 bases and J by 7 bases, 14 bases remained unmatched. CDR3 length: 17 residues. The V gene's germline CDR1 is SGHRS and CDR2 YFSETQ. CDR3 residues: CASSSTLLAGHGNEQFF. CDR3 bases: TGCGCCAGCAGCTCTACTCTGCTAGCGGGGCATGGGAATGAGCAGTTCTTC.

This clone was picked up one time. The gene calls are TRBV6-5 and TRBJ2-7; 8 nucleotides match TRBD1. Germline-derived CDR1 and CDR2 are MNHEY and SVGAGI. The ends lost 10 bases at V and 4 bases at J; junction bases unmatched: 15. This CDR3 contains 15 residues. CDR3 region: CATREAQGAQYEQYF. The CDR3 nucleotides read TGTGCCACCCGAGAGGCCCAGGGGGCGCAATACGAGCAGTACTTC.